This T cell receptor (beta chain) is drawn from a study of T cells in women clearing cervical HPV infection. Study background: Controls were women whose single incident HPV16 infection cleared within 12 months without precancer or cancer. Blood came at first lesion visit for cases, post-clearance for controls.

This CDR3 has 14 residues. Germline lookup yields CDR1 LNHDA and CDR2 SQIVND (reference sequence). As regards this clone: Read coverage stops 3 residues before the CDR3 terminus; the germline J gene supplies the remainder.

The data were produced by immunoSEQ multiplex PCR, yet TCRdb's version contains in-frame clones alone and is incomplete. The sample data list more than 40,000 clones. Sequenced input: blood buffy coat. This sequence was found in a woman aged 18-70 years with a cervical HPV16 infection that either progressed to CIN3+ or cleared (not recorded which). V and J are TRBV19 and TRBJ2-3; 11 bases agree with TRBD1. CDR3 sequence: CASQGQGEGQPQYF. The CDR3 bases that were read are TGTGCCAGCCAGGGACAGGGGGAGGGTCAGCCG.